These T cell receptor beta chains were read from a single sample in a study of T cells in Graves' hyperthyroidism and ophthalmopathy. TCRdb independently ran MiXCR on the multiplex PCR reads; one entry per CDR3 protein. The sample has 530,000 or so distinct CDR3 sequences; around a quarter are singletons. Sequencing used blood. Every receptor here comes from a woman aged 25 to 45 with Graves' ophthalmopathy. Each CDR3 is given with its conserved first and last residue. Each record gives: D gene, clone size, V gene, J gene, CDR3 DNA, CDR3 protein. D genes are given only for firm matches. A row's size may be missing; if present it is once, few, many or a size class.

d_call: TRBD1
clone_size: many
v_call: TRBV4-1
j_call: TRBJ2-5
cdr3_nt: TGCGCCAGCAGCCAAGATCAGGGGGTGATTACCCAAGAGACCCAGTACTTC
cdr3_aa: CASSQDQGVITQETQYF

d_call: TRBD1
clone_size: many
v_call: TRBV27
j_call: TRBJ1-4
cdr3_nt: TGTGCCAGCAGCCTTTCAGGGGGCCGTGAAAAACTGTTTTTT
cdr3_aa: CASSLSGGREKLFF

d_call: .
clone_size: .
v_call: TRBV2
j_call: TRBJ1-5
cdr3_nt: TGTGCTAGCAGTGAAGCGCTGAGGGTCGCATTCGGTGGTTGGCCCCAGCGTTTT
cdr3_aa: CASSEALRVAFGGWPQRF

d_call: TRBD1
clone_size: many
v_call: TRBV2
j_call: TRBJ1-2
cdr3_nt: TGTGCCAGCAGTGAAGAACAGGGGAACTATGGCTACACCTTC
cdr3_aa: CASSEEQGNYGYTF

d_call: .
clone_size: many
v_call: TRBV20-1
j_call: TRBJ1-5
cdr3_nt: TGCAGTGCTAAGACCCTGGACGGATATAGCAATCAGCCCCAGCATTTT
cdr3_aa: CSAKTLDGYSNQPQHF

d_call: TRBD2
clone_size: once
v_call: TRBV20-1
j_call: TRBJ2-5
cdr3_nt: TGCAGTGTGCTACTAGCGGGACGAGGGGATCAAGAGACCCAGTACTTC
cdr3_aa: CSVLLAGRGDQETQYF

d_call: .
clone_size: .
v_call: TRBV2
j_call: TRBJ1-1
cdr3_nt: TGTGCCACTAGACCGGACAGATCGAACACTGAAGCTTTCTTT
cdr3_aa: CATRPDRSNTEAFF

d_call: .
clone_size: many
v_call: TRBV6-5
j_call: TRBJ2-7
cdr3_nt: TGTGCCAGCAGACTGGACAGCCCGGATATCGACGAGCAGTACTTC
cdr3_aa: CASRLDSPDIDEQYF

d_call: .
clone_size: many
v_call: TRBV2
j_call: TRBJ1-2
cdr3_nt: TGTGCCAGCAGTGAGTTTCGGGACACGATCTCTGGCTACACCTTC
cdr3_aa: CASSEFRDTISGYTF

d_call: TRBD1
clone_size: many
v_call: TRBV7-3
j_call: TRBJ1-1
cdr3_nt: TGTGCCAGCAGCAGATCCGGGACAGAGAACACTGAAGCTTTCTTT
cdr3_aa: CASSRSGTENTEAFF

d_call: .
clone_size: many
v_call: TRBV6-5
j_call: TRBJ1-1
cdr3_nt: TGTGCCAGCAGTTACTCGCTCAGCGCCACTGAAGCTTTCTTT
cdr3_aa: CASSYSLSATEAFF

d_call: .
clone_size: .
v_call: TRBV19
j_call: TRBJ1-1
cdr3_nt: TGTGCCAGTAGTACAAGACCCCTGGGCGGTGAAGCTTTCTTT
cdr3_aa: CASSTRPLGGEAFF

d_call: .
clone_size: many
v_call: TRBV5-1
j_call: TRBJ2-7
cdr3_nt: TGCGCCAGCAGCTTGGTCGTAAACTACGAGCAGTACTTC
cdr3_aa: CASSLVVNYEQYF

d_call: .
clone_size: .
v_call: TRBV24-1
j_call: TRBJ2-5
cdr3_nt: TGTGCCACCAGTGATTACAGAGGAAACCAAGAGACCCAGTACTTC
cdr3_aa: CATSDYRGNQETQYF

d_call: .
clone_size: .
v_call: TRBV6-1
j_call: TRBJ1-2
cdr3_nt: TGTGCCAGCAGCCCCCCCGGCGTCCAAGGTGGCTACACCTTC
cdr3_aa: CASSPPGVQGGYTF

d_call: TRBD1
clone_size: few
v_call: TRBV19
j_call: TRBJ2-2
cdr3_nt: TGTGCCAGTAGTAGACAGGGACGGGCGAACACCGGGGAGCTGTTTTTT
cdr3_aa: CASSRQGRANTGELFF

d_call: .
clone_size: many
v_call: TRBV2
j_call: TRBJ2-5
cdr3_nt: TGTGCCAGCGGAGGGAGCACCGCATCGTCCCAGTACTTC
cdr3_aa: CASGGSTASSQYF

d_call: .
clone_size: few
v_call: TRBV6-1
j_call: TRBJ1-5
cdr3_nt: TGTGCCAGCAGTGGATACAGTAGCAATCAGCCCCAGCATTTT
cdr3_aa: CASSGYSSNQPQHF

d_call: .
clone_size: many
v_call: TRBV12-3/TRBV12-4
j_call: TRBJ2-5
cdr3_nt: TGTGCCAGCAGTGAACAGAAGTTACAAGAGACCCAGTACTTC
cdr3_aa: CASSEQKLQETQYF

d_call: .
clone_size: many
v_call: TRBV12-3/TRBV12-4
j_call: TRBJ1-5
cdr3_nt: TGTGCCAGCAGTTTATCGGGGCCCCAGCATTTT
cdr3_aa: CASSLSGPQHF

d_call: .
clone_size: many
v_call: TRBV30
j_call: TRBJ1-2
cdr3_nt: TGTGCCTGGAGTGGTGCGGGGATGCGTGGCTACACCTTC
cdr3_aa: CAWSGAGMRGYTF

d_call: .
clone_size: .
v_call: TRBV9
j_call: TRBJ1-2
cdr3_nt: TGTGCCAGCAGCGTAGATCCGGGTAACTATGGCTACACCTTC
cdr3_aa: CASSVDPGNYGYTF

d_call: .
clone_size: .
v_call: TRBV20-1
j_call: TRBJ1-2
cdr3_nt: TGCAGTGCGAGAGAGGTGGGCAGCTATGGCTACACCTTC
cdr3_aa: CSAREVGSYGYTF

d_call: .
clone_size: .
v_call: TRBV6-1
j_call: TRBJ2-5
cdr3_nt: TGTGCCACCTTTGACCACCAAGAGACCCAGTACTTC
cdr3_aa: CATFDHQETQYF

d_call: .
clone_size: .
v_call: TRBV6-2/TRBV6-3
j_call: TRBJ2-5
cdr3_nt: TGTGCCAGCAGTTACTTCTCGAGGGGAAGGCAAGAGACCCAGTACTTC
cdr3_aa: CASSYFSRGRQETQYF

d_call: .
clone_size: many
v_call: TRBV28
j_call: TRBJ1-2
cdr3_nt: TGTGCCAGCAGAGTGACCCAGGGGATCGGCTACACCTTC
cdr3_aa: CASRVTQGIGYTF

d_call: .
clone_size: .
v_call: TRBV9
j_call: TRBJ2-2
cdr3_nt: TGTGCCAGCAGCGATAAACTAGCCCCCGGGGAGCTGTTTTTT
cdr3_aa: CASSDKLAPGELFF

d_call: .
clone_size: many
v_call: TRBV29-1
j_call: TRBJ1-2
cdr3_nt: TGCAGCGTTGAAGATCTAGGCAGGGGCTATGGCTACACCTTC
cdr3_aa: CSVEDLGRGYGYTF

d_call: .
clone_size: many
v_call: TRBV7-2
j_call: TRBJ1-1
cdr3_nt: TGTGCCAGCAGCCCCCACGGCCAATTGAACACTGAAGCTTTCTTT
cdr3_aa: CASSPHGQLNTEAFF

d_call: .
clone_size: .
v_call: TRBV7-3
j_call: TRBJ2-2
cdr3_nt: TGTGCCAGCAGCCCCGGTATGGGCAGGGGCCCCGTGGAGCTGTTTTTT
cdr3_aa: CASSPGMGRGPVELFF

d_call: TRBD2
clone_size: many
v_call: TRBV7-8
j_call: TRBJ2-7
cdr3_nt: TGTGCCAGCAGCTTTGGAAGCGGGGGTGCCTACGAGCAGTACTTC
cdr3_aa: CASSFGSGGAYEQYF